This T cell receptor (beta chain) was retrieved from a study of OX40 agonist ivuxolimab in advanced cancers. Looking at the study overall: Patients were treated with intravenous ivuxolimab, dosed at 0.01 to 10 mg/kg and infused every 2 weeks. Findings of the study overall: Clonal expansion was among the lowest in partial responders at 0.1-3.0 mg/kg, especially CD8+.

Libraries were prepared by immunoSEQ multiplex PCR; TCRdb keeps only in-frame clonotypes and omits some of them. The sample includes about 81,000 clones, about 93% of them seen just once. Researchers took blood at baseline, on cycle 4 day 1, and on cycle 7 day 1. Note on this clone: Its specificity is not known.

Germline V gene data show CDR1 as SQVTM and CDR2 as ANQGSEA. The J segment lost 5 bases and the V segment lost 6 bases, leaving 10 bases of the junction unmatched. The CDR3 has 14 residues. The source of this sequence is an adult with an advanced solid tumor such as melanoma, head and neck, liver or kidney cancer. The J gene is TRBJ2-3, the V gene TRBV29-1, with 8 bases fitting TRBD1. The sequences come from CD4+ or CD8+ T cells sorted from blood, collected in a trial of the OX40 agonist ivuxolimab. The CDR3 DNA reads TGCAGCGTCGGCCATACAGGGGGAGGAGATACGCAGTATTTT. It translates to CSVGHTGGGDTQYF.